Described below is a single T cell receptor (beta chain) sequence and its context. Its antigen is currently unknown. The germline gene is not matched at one end of the junction; a read error may be the cause. The sample is drawn from a study of glioma-infiltrating T cells. Whole-study findings and limits: Gliomas, especially low-grade, showed above-expected tissue-blood divergence; non-neoplastic patients showed below. Tissue and blood shared very few CDR3 sequences.

Using RNA template, CDR3s of TCR alpha and beta were amplified with iRepertoire arm-PCR. From the multiplex PCR reads, TCRdb called clonotypes with MiXCR, one entry per CDR3 protein. Altogether roughly 120,000 distinct CDR3 sequences are present, roughly 25% being singletons, with the ten largest covering 12% to 15%. This CDR3 is built from 14 residues. Germline V gene data show CDR1 as GTSNPN and CDR2 as SVGIG (reference sequence). This TCR came from a human donor with low-grade glioma or glioblastoma, undergoing nonglioma brain surgery, or in good health (not recorded which). The chain uses TRBV30 and TRBJ1-6; no definite D call. The sample consisted of glioma tissue, nonneoplastic brain tissue, or PBMCs (not recorded which). CDR3 region: CAWMTPRANSPLQF. Written as DNA, the CDR3 is TGTGCCTGGATGACTCCGAGGGCTAATTCACCCCTCCAATTT. Supplemented by reference TRBV30 and TRBJ1-6, the full variable domain reads SQTIHQWPATLVQPVGSPLSLECTVEGTSNPNLYWYRQAAGRGLQLLFYSVGIGQISSEVPQNLSASRPQDRQFILSSKKLLLSDSGFYLCAWMTPRANSPLQFGNGTRLTVT.